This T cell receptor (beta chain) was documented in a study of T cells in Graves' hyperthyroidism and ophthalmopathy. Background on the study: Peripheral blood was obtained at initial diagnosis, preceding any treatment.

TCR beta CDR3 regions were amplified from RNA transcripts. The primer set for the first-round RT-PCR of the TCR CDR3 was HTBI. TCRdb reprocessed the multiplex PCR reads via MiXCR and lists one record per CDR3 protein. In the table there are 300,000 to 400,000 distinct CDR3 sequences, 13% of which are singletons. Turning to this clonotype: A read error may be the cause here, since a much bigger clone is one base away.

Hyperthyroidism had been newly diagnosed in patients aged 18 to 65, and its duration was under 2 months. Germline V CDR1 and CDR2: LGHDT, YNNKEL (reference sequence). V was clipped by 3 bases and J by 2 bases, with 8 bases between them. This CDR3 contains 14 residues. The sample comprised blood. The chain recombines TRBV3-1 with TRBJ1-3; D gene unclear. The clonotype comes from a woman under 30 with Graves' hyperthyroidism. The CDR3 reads CASSHVGPGNTIYF. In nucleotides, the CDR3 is TGTGCCAGCAGCCATGTCGGCCCTGGAAACACCATATATTTT.